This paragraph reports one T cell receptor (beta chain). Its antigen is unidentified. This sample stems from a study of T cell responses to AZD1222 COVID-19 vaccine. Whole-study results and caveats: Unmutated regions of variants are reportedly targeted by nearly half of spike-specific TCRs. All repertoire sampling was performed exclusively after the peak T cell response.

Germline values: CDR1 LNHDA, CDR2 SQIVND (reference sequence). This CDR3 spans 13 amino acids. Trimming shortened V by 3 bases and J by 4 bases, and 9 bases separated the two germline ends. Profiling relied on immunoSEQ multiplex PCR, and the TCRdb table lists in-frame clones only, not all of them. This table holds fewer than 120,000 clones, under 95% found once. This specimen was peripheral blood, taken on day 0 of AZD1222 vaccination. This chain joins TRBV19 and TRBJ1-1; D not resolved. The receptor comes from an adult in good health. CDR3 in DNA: TGTGCCAGTAGTATCGCGTCGGTCACTGAAGCTTTCTTT. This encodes CASSIASVTEAFF.